Below are 21 T cell receptor beta chains sequenced from a single sample in a study of OX40 agonist ivuxolimab in advanced cancers. Generated by immunoSEQ multiplex PCR, the TCRdb table keeps only in-frame clones and is missing some. The table includes about 12,000 clones, about 81% detected once. Material: CD4+ or CD8+ T cells sorted from blood, obtained in a trial of the OX40 agonist ivuxolimab. The source of these receptors is an adult with an advanced solid tumor such as melanoma, head and neck, liver or kidney cancer.

The rearrangement joins TRBV5-6 to TRBJ2-5, with TRBD1 identical over 7 bases. CDR1 is SGHDT, CDR2 YYEEEE, per germline. This CDR3 has 13 residues. V trimming: 2 bases; J trimming: 2 bases; junction bases outside the gene matches: 0. The DNA for the CDR3 is TGTGCCAGCAGCTTACAGGGGCAAGAGACCCAGTACTTC. Its protein product is CASSLQGQETQYF.

For the CDR3, the DNA is TGTGCCAGCAGTTTGGTAGGGGCCAACGTCCTGACTTTC. Protein sequence: CASSLVGANVLTF. V is TRBV27 and J is TRBJ2-6; D gene uncertain. The length of the CDR3 is 13 residues. Trimming took 3 bases from V and 4 from J, leaving 4 bases between them. CDR1 and CDR2 (germline): MNHEY, SMNVEV (reference sequence).

The chain links TRBV6-6 to TRBJ2-2; D gene uncertain. The CDR3 totals 12 residues. The ends were cut back, 9 bases at V and 2 bases at J, with 7 bases in the middle. Germline lookup yields CDR1 MNHNY and CDR2 SVGAGI (reference sequence). CDR3 bases: TGTGCCAGTTCCATCAACACCGGGGAGCTGTTTTTT. Amino acids: CASSINTGELFF.

The chain links TRBV19 to TRBJ2-1; 12 nucleotides line up with TRBD2. J lost 7 bases, V lost 6 bases, and 7 bases had no gene match. Germline V lookup: CDR1 LNHDA, CDR2 SQIVND (reference sequence). CDR3 size: 15 residues. DNA for the CDR3: TGTGCCAGTAGCGATGGACTAGCGGGACTAAATGAGCAGTTCTTC. Translated, it gives CASSDGLAGLNEQFF. Full variable domain (outside the CDR3, taken from reference TRBV19 and TRBJ2-1): DGGITQSPKYLFRKEGQNVTLSCEQNLNHDAMYWYRQDPGQGLRLIYYSQIVNDFQKGDIAEGYSVSREKKESFPLTVTSAQKNPTAFYLCASSDGLAGLNEQFFGPGTRLTVL.

V is TRBV28 and J is TRBJ2-1; 7 nucleotides line up with TRBD1. Germline CDR1 is MDHEN and CDR2 is SYDVKM. V trimming: 3 bases; J trimming: 4 bases; junction bases outside the gene matches: 12. CDR3 length equals 17 residues. CDR3 nucleotide sequence: TGTGCCAGCAGTTTGGGGCACGGGACAGCCTTGTACAATGAGCAGTTCTTC. It is translated as CASSLGHGTALYNEQFF.

The V and J genes are TRBV30 and TRBJ2-7, with a weak D call TRBD1 (6 bases). Germline lookup yields CDR1 GTSNPN and CDR2 SVGIG (reference sequence). Trimming left V 4 bases short and J 1 base short, with 14 bases between. This CDR3 comprises 14 residues. CDR3 sequence (DNA): TGTGCCTGGATGCAGGGGCCGGGGTCCTACGAGCAGTACTTC. Protein: CAWMQGPGSYEQYF.

J is TRBJ1-4 and V is TRBV7-9; D gene unclear. Per the germline V gene, CDR1 is SEHNR and CDR2 is FQNEAQ (reference sequence). V gave up 10 bases and J gave up 7 bases, with 13 bases separating them. The CDR3 totals 12 residues. The CDR3 DNA reads TGTGCCACCTCGGGGTTGGTTGAAAAACTGTTTTTT. This codes for CATSGLVEKLFF.

The V and J genes are TRBV6-6 and TRBJ2-1; D ambiguous. The V gene lost 7 bases and the J gene lost 7 bases, with 17 bases spanning the gap. The CDR3 is made up of 14 amino acids. In germline, CDR1 is MNHNY, CDR2 SVGAGI (reference sequence). The CDR3 nucleotides are TGTGCCAGCACAGACACACCCGGACGGAATGAGCAGTTCTTC. It codes for CASTDTPGRNEQFF.

The genes are TRBV18 and TRBJ2-7; D remains unclear. The V end was cut by 0 bases, the J end by 3 bases, with 6 bases between. The CDR3 length is 13 residues. Germline lookup yields CDR1 KGHSH and CDR2 LQKENI. CDR3 residues: CASSPPEHYEQYF. CDR3 nucleotides: TGTGCCAGCTCACCACCGGAGCACTACGAGCAGTACTTC.

The chain combines TRBV7-2 with TRBJ2-7, with unresolved D. This CDR3 has 13 residues. The germline gives CDR1 SGHTA, CDR2 FQGNSA. V gave up 6 bases and J gave up 9 bases, with 18 bases separating them. The CDR3 DNA reads as TGTGCCAGCAGATACGGAACTACTTGGGCGCAGTACTTC. This sequence encodes CASRYGTTWAQYF.

This rearrangement joins TRBV14 to TRBJ2-7; D might be TRBD1 or TRBD2, each matching 6 bases. Trimming removed 1 base from V and 6 bases from J, with 13 bases in between. This CDR3 has 14 amino acids. CDR1 SGHDN and CDR2 FVKESK come from the germline V gene. CDR3: CASSQVRGGGEQYF. Here the CDR3 DNA reads TGTGCCAGCAGCCAAGTGAGAGGGGGAGGCGAGCAGTACTTC.

The chain carries TRBV2 and TRBJ2-2, with 10 bases fitting TRBD1. Germline trimming cut 7 bases from V and 5 bases from J; bases unmatched to any gene: 10. Germline V lookup: CDR1 SNHLY, CDR2 FYNNEI. The CDR3 totals 16 residues. The CDR3, as DNA: TGTGCCAGCAACGGAGGGGACAGGGGCACTACCGGGGAGCTGTTTTTT. It yields the protein CASNGGDRGTTGELFF.

This chain connects TRBV21-1 to TRBJ1-4. TRBV21-1 is labeled a pseudogene. This CDR3 comprises 15 residues. The CDR3 reads CASTRGPATNEKLFF. The CDR3 DNA reads TGTGCCAGCACCCGAGGACCAGCGACTAATGAAAAACTGTTTTTT.

V and J are TRBV6-5 and TRBJ2-3; D is ambiguous. CDR3 length: 14 amino acids. Germline V gene sequence: CDR1 MNHEY, CDR2 SVGAGI. Trimming shortened V by 5 bases and J by 1 base, and 10 bases separated the two germline ends. DNA of the CDR3: TGTGCCAGCAGTACAACCCGGGGCACAGATACGCAGTATTTT. This sequence encodes CASSTTRGTDTQYF.

This rearrangement joins TRBV13 to TRBJ2-3; a weak D match, TRBD2 (6 bases). V was trimmed by 8 bases and J by 1 base, leaving 25 bases between them. Germline CDR1 is PRHDT and CDR2 is FYEKMQ (reference sequence). This CDR3 spans 18 amino acids. The CDR3 nucleotides are TGTGCCAGCTCCCGTCTCCGGTCGGGAGTAGGTGGCACAGATACGCAGTATTTT. This gives the protein CASSRLRSGVGGTDTQYF.

This sequence joins TRBV19 and TRBJ2-2; no firm D call. Germline loops: CDR1 LNHDA, CDR2 SQIVND (reference sequence). With 2 bases removed from V and 0 bases from J, the gap between germline ends came to 1 base. The CDR3 covers 13 residues. The CDR3 DNA follows: TGTGCCAGTAGTATACCGAACACCGGGGAGCTGTTTTTT. As protein: CASSIPNTGELFF.

The chain links TRBV27 to TRBJ2-7; 8 bases fit TRBD2. The CDR3 is made up of 13 amino acids. The V segment lost 5 bases and the J segment 1 base; nucleotides outside the gene matches: 1. The V gene's germline CDR1 is MNHEY and CDR2 SMNVEV (reference sequence). CDR3 loop: CASSLAGSYEQYF. CDR3 nucleotide sequence: TGTGCCAGCAGTCTAGCGGGTTCCTACGAGCAGTACTTC.

The chain employs TRBV4-1 and TRBJ2-7, with 13 nucleotides matching TRBD2. V was pared by 3 bases and J by 3 bases, with 5 bases of the junction left unmatched. This CDR3 has 16 residues. The germline V gene has CDR1 MGHRA and CDR2 YSYEKL. The CDR3 region has the DNA TGCGCCAGCAGCCACATGGGACTAGCGGGAAGCTACGAGCAGTACTTC. Protein sequence: CASSHMGLAGSYEQYF.

This chain links TRBV27 with TRBJ2-1, with D unresolved. The germline gives CDR1 MNHEY, CDR2 SMNVEV (reference sequence). The CDR3 loop spans 14 amino acids. V was pared by 6 bases and J by 5 bases, with 14 bases between. CDR3 in DNA: TGTGCCAGCAGCGACGGAGTAACTAACAATGAGCAGTTCTTC. Its protein is CASSDGVTNNEQFF.

The rearrangement joins TRBV5-1 to TRBJ2-1; possibly TRBD1 for D (6 bases). Germline V CDR1 and CDR2: SGHRS, YFSETQ. There are 19 residues in the CDR3. V was shortened by 4 bases and J by 0 bases, with 23 bases between the two germline ends. The CDR3 DNA reads TGCGCCAGCAGCCACGGGACAAATGTTCAACCGAGCTCCTACAATGAGCAGTTCTTC. Its protein is CASSHGTNVQPSSYNEQFF. The full variable domain, in which reference TRBV5-1 and TRBJ2-1 provide the parts outside the CDR3, is KAGVTQTPRYLIKTRGQQVTLSCSPISGHRSVSWYQQTPGQGLQFLFEYFSETQRNKGNFPGRFSGRQFSNSRSEMNVSTLELGDSALYLCASSHGTNVQPSSYNEQFFGPGTRLTVL.

The chain uses TRBV4-3 and TRBJ2-3; D is ambiguous. Trimming removed 0 bases at V and 3 bases at J, with 4 bases between. This CDR3 spans 13 amino acids. Germline lookup yields CDR1 LGHNA and CDR2 YSLEER. CDR3 sequence reads: CASSQDTTDTQYF. CDR3 DNA sequence: TGCGCCAGCAGCCAAGATACGACAGATACGCAGTATTTT.